This T cell receptor beta chain was sequenced during a study of cytomegalovirus exposure and HLA in healthy donors. Notes on the study in general: The authors later found TCR association rates varying by HLA locus, with DRB1 most and HLA-C fewest. A previous analysis found most TCR beta V segments productive roughly 90% or roughly 30% of the time.

PCR was performed using 60 Vbeta and 13 Jbeta primers. Repertoires were generated with immunoSEQ multiplex PCR, while TCRdb's copy carries only in-frame clones and drops some. The sample includes 90,000 to 120,000 clones, 70% to 80% of them seen just once. A remark on this clone: Its antigen is unidentified.

V dropped 3 bases and J dropped 5 bases, with 13 bases sitting between them. Germline CDR1 KGHSH, CDR2 LQKENI. The CDR3 is 14 residues long. The chain recombines TRBV18 with TRBJ2-5; D is possibly TRBD2 (5 bases). The clonotype was recovered from a female donor in good health and CMV-seropositive. Sample: PBMCs. Here the CDR3 DNA reads TGTGCCAGCTCACCGTCACAGCGAGGGGAGACCCAGTACTTC. Its translation: CASSPSQRGETQYF.